A selection of T cell receptor beta chains follows, all from one sample in a study of blood T cell repertoires in COVID-19. Profiled with immunoSEQ multiplex PCR; TCRdb holds only in-frame clones, not every one. The sample contains 300,000 to 400,000 clones, 85% to 90% of which appear only once. Specimen: peripheral blood. The source is a woman under 40 with COVID-19, enrolled during active disease. Both conserved end residues are part of each CDR3. Each record gives: D gene, J gene, clone size, V gene, CDR3 protein, CDR3 DNA. A D gene is named only where the DNA matches it firmly. Clone size appears in some rows only: once, few, many, or a class for an expanded clone.

NA TRBJ1-4 NA TRBV27 CASSLSLQTSEKGVFF TGTGCCAGCAGTTTATCGCTACAGACCTCGGAAAAAGGGGTGTTTTTT
NA TRBJ1-2 NA TRBV9 CASSASGGPANYGYTF TGTGCCAGCAGCGCGTCTGGAGGGCCAGCCAACTATGGCTACACCTTC
TRBD2 TRBJ2-7 NA TRBV7-9 CASSLGLAGPNFYEQYF TGTGCCAGCAGCTTGGGACTAGCGGGACCTAACTTCTACGAGCAGTACTTC
NA TRBJ1-5 NA TRBV7-2 CASSLVEGSNQPQHF TGTGCCAGCAGCTTAGTAGAGGGAAGCAATCAGCCCCAGCATTTT
NA TRBJ2-3 few TRBV21-1 CASSKDLRLTDTQYF TGTGCCAGCAGCAAAGATTTGAGGCTCACAGATACGCAGTATTTT
NA TRBJ1-5 once TRBV27 CASSLPDRLRNNQPQHF TGTGCCAGCAGTTTGCCCGACAGGTTAAGGAACAATCAGCCCCAGCATTTT
NA TRBJ1-6 NA TRBV6-5 CASRFTRNSPLHF TGTGCCAGCCGATTTACGCGGAATTCACCCCTCCACTTT
NA TRBJ1-1 NA TRBV11-2 CASSLGGLAEAFF TGTGCCAGCAGCTTGGGGGGGCTCGCTGAAGCTTTCTTT
NA TRBJ1-1 NA TRBV6-5 CASSPGARGNTEAFF TGTGCCAGCAGTCCAGGGGCCAGAGGGAACACTGAAGCTTTCTTT
NA TRBJ1-1 NA TRBV29-1 CSVATGNTEAFF TGCAGCGTCGCGACAGGGAACACTGAAGCTTTCTTT
TRBD1 TRBJ2-5 once TRBV29-1 CSVDRGQGETQYF TGCAGCGTGGACAGGGGGCAGGGAGAGACCCAGTACTTC
TRBD1 TRBJ2-7 NA TRBV7-8 CASSLEQGFFYEQYF TGTGCCAGCAGCTTAGAACAGGGGTTCTTCTACGAGCAGTACTTC
TRBD1 TRBJ1-2 NA TRBV6-5 CASNRDRVVGYTF TGTGCCAGCAACCGGGACAGGGTAGTTGGCTACACCTTC
TRBD1 TRBJ2-3 once TRBV28 CASGGGQVVTDTQYF TGTGCCAGCGGAGGCGGACAGGTAGTCACAGATACGCAGTATTTT
NA TRBJ1-4 once TRBV7-8 CASSLVGNEKLFF TGTGCCAGCAGCCTCGTCGGTAATGAAAAACTGTTTTTT
TRBD1 TRBJ2-5 NA TRBV3-1/TRBV3-2 CASSQGTGVETQYF TGTGCCAGCAGCCAAGGAACAGGGGTAGAGACCCAGTACTTC
TRBD2 TRBJ2-1 NA TRBV4-1 CASSQGGGRASDEQFF TGCGCCAGCAGCCAAGGGGGCGGGAGGGCCTCAGATGAGCAGTTCTTC
TRBD2 TRBJ2-3 NA TRBV3-1/TRBV3-2 CASSQGLAGARADTQYF TGTGCCAGCAGCCAAGGGCTAGCGGGAGCGCGAGCAGATACGCAGTATTTT
TRBD2 TRBJ2-7 few TRBV20-1 CSASRLGGTSGEYEQYF TGCAGTGCTAGTAGGTTAGGGGGGACTAGCGGGGAATACGAGCAGTACTTC
TRBD2 TRBJ2-1 NA TRBV18 CASSPVLAPNEQFF TGTGCCAGCTCACCTGTACTAGCGCCTAATGAGCAGTTCTTC
TRBD1 TRBJ1-6 NA TRBV27 CASPGTVNSPLHF TGTGCCAGCCCTGGGACAGTCAATTCACCCCTCCACTTT
TRBD2 TRBJ2-1 NA TRBV5-6 CASSLRGRSYNEQFF TGTGCCAGCAGCTTGCGCGGGAGGTCCTACAATGAGCAGTTCTTC
NA TRBJ1-4 NA TRBV2 CASSWLGLTNEKLFF TGTGCCAGCAGTTGGTTAGGACTAACTAATGAAAAACTGTTTTTT
TRBD2 TRBJ2-2 NA TRBV2 CASRTWGTSDNTGELFF TGTGCCAGCAGGACATGGGGGACTAGCGACAACACCGGGGAGCTGTTTTTT